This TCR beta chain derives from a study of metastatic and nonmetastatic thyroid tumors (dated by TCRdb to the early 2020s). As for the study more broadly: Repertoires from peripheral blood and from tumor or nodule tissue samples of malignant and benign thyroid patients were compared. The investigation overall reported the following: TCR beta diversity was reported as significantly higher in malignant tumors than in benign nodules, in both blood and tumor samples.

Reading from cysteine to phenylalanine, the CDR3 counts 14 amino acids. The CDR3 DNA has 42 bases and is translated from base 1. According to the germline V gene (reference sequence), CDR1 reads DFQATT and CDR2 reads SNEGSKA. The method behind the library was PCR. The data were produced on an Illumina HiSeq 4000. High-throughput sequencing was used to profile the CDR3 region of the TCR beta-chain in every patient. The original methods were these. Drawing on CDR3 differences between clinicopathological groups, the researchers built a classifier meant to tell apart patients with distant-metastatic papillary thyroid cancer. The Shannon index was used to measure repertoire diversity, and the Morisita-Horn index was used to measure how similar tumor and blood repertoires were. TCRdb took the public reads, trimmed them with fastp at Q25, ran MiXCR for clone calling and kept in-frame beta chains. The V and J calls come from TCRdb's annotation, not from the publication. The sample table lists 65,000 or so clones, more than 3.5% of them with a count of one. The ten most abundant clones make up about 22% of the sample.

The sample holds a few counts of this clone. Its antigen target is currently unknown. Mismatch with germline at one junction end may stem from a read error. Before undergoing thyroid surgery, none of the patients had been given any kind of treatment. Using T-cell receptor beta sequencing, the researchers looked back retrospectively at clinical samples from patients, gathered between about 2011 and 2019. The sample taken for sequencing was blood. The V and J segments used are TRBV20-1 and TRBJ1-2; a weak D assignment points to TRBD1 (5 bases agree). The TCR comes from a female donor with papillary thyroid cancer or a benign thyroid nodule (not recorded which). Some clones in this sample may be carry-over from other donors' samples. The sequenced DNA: TGCAGTGCTGGAGATCGGGGCATGAGCTATGGCTACACCTTC. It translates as CSAGDRGMSYGYTF.